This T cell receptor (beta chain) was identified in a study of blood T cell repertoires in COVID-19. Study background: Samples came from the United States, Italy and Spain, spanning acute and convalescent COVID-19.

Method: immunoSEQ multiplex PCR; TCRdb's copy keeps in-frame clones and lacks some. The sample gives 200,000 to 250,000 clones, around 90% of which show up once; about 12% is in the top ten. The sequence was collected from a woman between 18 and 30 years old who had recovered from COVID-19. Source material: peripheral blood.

CDR3 DNA: TGTGCCAGCAGCTTTCAACCAAACTCGGACGAGCAGTACTTC. Translating gives CASSFQPNSDEQYF. This chain joins TRBV5-5 and TRBJ2-7; the D is unclear. The CDR3 contains 14 residues. The V and J ends lost 2 bases and 5 bases respectively, with 14 bases between them. Germline V gene lookup returns CDR1 SGHKS and CDR2 YYEKEE (reference sequence). The whole variable domain, filled in from reference TRBV5-5 and TRBJ2-7, reads DAGVTQSPTHLIKTRGQQVTLRCSPISGHKSVSWYQQVLGQGPQFIFQYYEKEERGRGNFPDRFSARQFPNYSSELNVNALLLGDSALYLCASSFQPNSDEQYFGPGTRLTVT.